The 24 T cell receptor beta chains below were found in one sample sequenced in a study of blood T cell repertoires in COVID-19. Using immunoSEQ multiplex PCR, the repertoire was profiled, and TCRdb retains in-frame clones only, with some absent. Of 130,000 or so clones listed, about four fifths are singletons. The sequencing sample was made of peripheral blood. All receptors derive from a woman aged 70-85 years with acute or convalescent COVID-19.

V and J are TRBV19 and TRBJ1-3; D not resolved. The germline V gene has CDR1 LNHDA and CDR2 SQIVND (reference sequence). The V end lost 1 base, the J end lost 0 bases, and 7 bases lay between the germline ends. This CDR3 has 15 amino acids. In DNA, the CDR3 is TGTGCCAGTAGTATAGGGTTGAGCTCTGGAAACACCATATATTTT. This gives the protein CASSIGLSSGNTIYF.

The V gene is TRBV19, the J gene TRBJ1-4; 9 bases align to TRBD1. This CDR3 region has 16 residues. Germline CDR1 and CDR2: LNHDA and SQIVND (reference sequence). The V and J ends lost 5 bases and 2 bases, in that order; junction bases with no gene match: 6. The CDR3 nucleotides are TGTGCCAGTAGTCCCCCGGGACAGGGTACTAATGAAAAACTGTTTTTT. As protein: CASSPPGQGTNEKLFF.

The chain is built from TRBV15 and TRBJ1-1, with a possible D match to TRBD1 (5 bases). The CDR3 contains 14 residues. Trimming stripped 2 bases from V and 7 bases from J, with 14 bases between. The germline V gene has CDR1 LNHNV and CDR2 YYDKDF (reference sequence). In nucleotides, the CDR3 is TGTGCCACCAGCAGAACTCAACGACAGTTTGAAGCTTTCTTT. Translated, it gives CATSRTQRQFEAFF.

The rearrangement uses TRBV3-1 (or the pseudogene TRBV3-2) and TRBJ2-5, with 13 bases aligning to TRBD2. The trim removed 5 bases at V and 3 bases at J, leaving 12 bases unmatched. The CDR3 runs to 18 residues. Germline CDR1 LGHDT, CDR2 YNNKEL (reference sequence). The CDR3 region is CASSSLSTSGGAEETQYF. As DNA, the CDR3 is TGTGCCAGCAGCTCACTCTCTACTAGCGGGGGGGCCGAAGAGACCCAGTACTTC.

This clone appeared a single time. The chain combines TRBV18 with TRBJ1-2; D is perhaps TRBD1 (5 bases). Per germline, CDR1 KGHSH and CDR2 LQKENI. The CDR3 is 15 residues long. V gave up 1 base and J gave up 1 base, with 10 bases separating them. DNA of the CDR3: TGTGCCAGCTCACCACAATCAGGGAATAACTATGGCTACACCTTC. Residues: CASSPQSGNNYGYTF.

The genes are TRBV18 and TRBJ1-4; D unclear. Germline V gives CDR1 KGHSH, CDR2 LQKENI. Between the trimmed V and J ends, which lost 1 base and 3 bases, there was a span of 12 bases. The CDR3 extends over 16 amino acids. The CDR3 protein is CASSPRTLQANEKLFF. The CDR3 DNA follows: TGTGCCAGCTCACCACGGACTCTCCAGGCTAATGAAAAACTGTTTTTT.

The chain has TRBV2 and TRBJ2-1; 9 bases fit TRBD2. The CDR3 sequence is 15 residues long. With V trimmed by 4 bases and J by 2 bases, 3 bases remained unmatched. Germline CDR1 SNHLY, CDR2 FYNNEI. The CDR3 sequence is CASSGAGGPYNEQFF. The CDR3 DNA is TGTGCCAGCAGTGGAGCGGGGGGACCCTACAATGAGCAGTTCTTC.

The chain carries TRBV27 and TRBJ2-2, with 8 nucleotides matching TRBD1. The ends lost 6 bases at V and 3 bases at J; junction bases unmatched: 9. Germline lookup yields CDR1 MNHEY and CDR2 SMNVEV (reference sequence). This CDR3 has 16 residues. CDR3 in DNA: TGTGCCAGCAGAACATATGACAGGGGACACACCGGGGAGCTGTTTTTT. As protein: CASRTYDRGHTGELFF.

On this clone: A read error may account for a junction end that differs from germline. V is TRBV18 and J is TRBJ1-1; no clear D. Germline CDR1 reads KGHSH; CDR2 reads LQKENI. This CDR3 is built from 11 residues. CDR3 amino acids: CASSLSVVQIF. The CDR3 region has the DNA TGTGCCAGCTCACTATCAGTGGTTCAGATCTTT.

The chain joins TRBV10-3 to TRBJ2-5, with TRBD2 matching 7 bases. After removal of 0 bases from V and 9 bases from J, the junction contained 16 bases not matched to a gene. Germline V CDR1 and CDR2: ENHRY, SYGVKD. The CDR3 consists of 17 residues. In DNA form, the CDR3 reads TGTGCCATCAGTGAGTCGATTCTAGCGGTGACCCCCAGGGCCCAGTACTTC. Its translation is CAISESILAVTPRAQYF.

The chain employs TRBV7-6 and TRBJ2-3; 7 bases match TRBD2. V lost 4 bases to trimming and J lost 2 bases; unmatched junction nucleotides: 12. The CDR3 covers 17 residues. Germline CDR1 and CDR2: SGHVS and FNYEAQ. CDR3 amino acids: CASSSLGARGITDTQYF. CDR3 DNA sequence: TGTGCCAGCAGCTCCTTAGGGGCGCGGGGGATCACAGATACGCAGTATTTT.

This clone was detected only once. The genes are TRBV11-2 and TRBJ1-2, with 8 positions matching TRBD1. Trimming cost V 5 bases and J 5 bases; bases outside gene matches: 7. This CDR3 is built from 14 residues. From germline, CDR1 is SGHAT and CDR2 FQNNGV. In nucleotides, the CDR3 is TGTGCCAGCAGCCCTGGACAGGGCAGATATGGCTACACCTTC. Amino acids: CASSPGQGRYGYTF.

This clone was seen once. V is TRBV2 and J is TRBJ1-4, with TRBD1 as a possible D gene (6 bases). CDR1 is SNHLY, CDR2 FYNNEI, per germline. Trimming took 3 bases from V and 10 from J, leaving 12 bases between them. This CDR3 spans 13 amino acids. The DNA for the CDR3 is TGTGCCAGCAGTGACCGCGAAGGGGGAAAACTGTTTTTT. Encoded protein: CASSDREGGKLFF.

V is TRBV29-1 and J is TRBJ2-7; 8 bases agree with TRBD2. The CDR3 loop spans 11 amino acids. Germline CDR1 is SQVTM and CDR2 is ANQGSEA. V gave up 6 bases and J gave up 6 bases; unmatched junction bases: 4. The CDR3 DNA sequence: TGCAGCGTGGGAAGCGGGGGCGAGCAGTACGTC. This encodes CSVGSGGEQYV.

This sequence joins TRBV10-2 and TRBJ2-3; 8 bases map to TRBD2. V lost 0 bases, J lost 1 base, and 6 bases stayed unmatched. This CDR3 comprises 17 residues. Germline assignment: CDR1 WSHSY and CDR2 SAAADI. The CDR3 protein is CASSESKTAGGTDTQYF. The CDR3 DNA sequence: TGCGCCAGCAGTGAGTCGAAGACAGCGGGGGGCACAGATACGCAGTATTTT.

This clone was found many times. The J gene is TRBJ1-3, the V gene TRBV7-9, with 7 bases identical to TRBD1. Germline CDR1 reads SEHNR; CDR2 reads FQNEAQ (reference sequence). There are 13 residues in the CDR3. V lost 3 bases to trimming and J lost 11 bases; unmatched junction nucleotides: 7. CDR3 in amino acids: CASSFTGDLSIYF. In DNA form, the CDR3 reads TGTGCCAGCAGCTTCACAGGGGACCTCTCCATATATTTT.

The chain combines TRBV6-2 or TRBV6-3 with TRBJ1-2, with TRBD1 matching over 7 bases. After removal of 0 bases from V and 8 bases from J, the junction contained 6 bases not matched to a gene. This CDR3 spans 14 amino acids. Germline V gene sequence: CDR1 MNHEY, CDR2 SVGEGT. CDR3 residues: CASSYSRDRRGYTF. In nucleotides, the CDR3 is TGTGCCAGCAGTTACTCTCGGGACAGACGAGGCTACACCTTC.

DNA for the CDR3: TGTGCCAGCTCACAGGGGGCAAGGGGGATAACTGAAGCTTTCTTT. Its protein product is CASSQGARGITEAFF. The chain recombines TRBV18 with TRBJ1-1, with 7 bases identical to TRBD1. The CDR3 covers 15 residues. The germline V gene encodes CDR1 KGHSH and CDR2 LQKENI. V dropped 4 bases and J dropped 5; count of bases not matched to a gene: 10.

This rearrangement joins TRBV11-2 to TRBJ1-1; TRBD1 aligns across 7 bases. The CDR3 length is 17 residues. Germline CDR1 is SGHAT and CDR2 is FQNNGV. Trimming took 0 bases from V and 0 from J; bases not matched to a gene: 7. The CDR3 coding sequence is TGTGCCAGCAGCTTAGAGTTGAGGGGGCCCATGAACACTGAAGCTTTCTTT. Protein sequence: CASSLELRGPMNTEAFF. The full variable domain, rest sourced from reference TRBV11-2 and TRBJ1-1, is EAGVAQSPRYKIIEKRQSVAFWCNPISGHATLYWYQQILGQGPKLLIQFQNNGVVDDSQLPKDRFSAERLKGVDSTLKIQPAKLEDSAVYLCASSLELRGPMNTEAFFGQGTRLTVV.

About this clone: Other DNA sequences from this sample encode an identical CDR3 as well. The rearrangement joins TRBV15 to TRBJ2-5; the match to TRBD2 covers 8 bases. The CDR3 covers 15 residues. CDR1 and CDR2 (germline): LNHNV, YYDKDF (reference sequence). V lost 5 bases to trimming and J lost 4 bases; unmatched junction nucleotides: 9. The CDR3 DNA reads as TGTGCCACCAGCCGAGCACCGGGGGGGAGAGAGACCCAGTACTTC. It is translated as CATSRAPGGRETQYF. Filled out from reference TRBV15 and TRBJ2-5, the complete variable domain reads DAMVIQNPRYQVTQFGKPVTLSCSQTLNHNVMYWYQQKSSQAPKLLFHYYDKDFNNEADTPDNFQSRRPNTSFCFLDIRSPGLGDTAMYLCATSRAPGGRETQYFGPGTRLLVL.

The chain is built from TRBV6-2 or TRBV6-3 and TRBJ2-7, with 9 bases lining up with TRBD2. Germline V gene sequence: CDR1 MNHEY, CDR2 SVGEGT. The junction had 15 bases not matched to a gene; V was cut back by 4 bases and J by 2 bases. This CDR3 region has 18 residues. CDR3 sequence reads: CASSSIPGLAGSTYEQYF. The CDR3 DNA sequence: TGTGCCAGCAGTTCCATCCCCGGCCTAGCGGGGTCGACCTACGAGCAGTACTTC.

The chain couples TRBV14 to TRBJ2-1; TRBD2 matches 8 bases. Germline V gene data show CDR1 as SGHDN and CDR2 as FVKESK. This CDR3 contains 17 residues. Trimming cost V 4 bases and J 4 bases; bases outside gene matches: 12. Here the CDR3 DNA reads TGTGCCAGCAGCCCGTCCTTGATCTTAGCGGGGTACAATGAGCAGTTCTTC. It is translated as CASSPSLILAGYNEQFF.

CDR3 sequence: CASSSGGRYEKLFF. For the CDR3, the DNA is TGTGCCAGCAGTTCAGGGGGCCGATATGAAAAACTGTTTTTT. The J gene is TRBJ1-4, the V gene TRBV6-5; TRBD1 matches 8 bases. Trimming at V came to 4 bases and at J to 6 bases, leaving 4 bases not matched to a gene. Germline CDR1 MNHEY, CDR2 SVGAGI. The CDR3 has 14 residues.

The chain carries TRBV9 and TRBJ2-1; 12 bases fit TRBD2. From germline, CDR1 is SGDLS and CDR2 YYNGEE. After removal of 4 bases from V and 4 bases from J, the junction contained 3 bases not matched to a gene. This CDR3 is built from 15 residues. As DNA, the CDR3 is TGTGCCAGCAGCCCCGGGACTAGCGGGTACAATGAGCAGTTCTTC. This translates into CASSPGTSGYNEQFF.